The T cell receptor beta chain described here comes from a study of T-cell reconstitution after alpha-beta-depleted transplantation in children. This CDR3 has 15 residues. The V end was cut by 0 bases, the J end by 7 bases, with 13 bases between. Germline-derived CDR1 and CDR2 are LGHDT and YNNKEL (reference sequence). This clonotype was counted between two and nine times. The TCRbeta library was prepared with unique molecular identifiers. Each CDR3 protein gets one entry after TCRdb re-called the PCR reads with MiXCR. The data hold more than 550,000 distinct CDR3 sequences, with roughly a tenth observed a single time.

This clonotype was obtained from a human donor who donated a stem cell graft to a child with acute myeloid leukemia. The sequenced sample was PBMCs from the stem cell graft donor, obtained from the stem cell graft. This chain joins TRBV3-1 and TRBJ1-5; maybe TRBD1 (6 bases). The CDR3 DNA reads as TGTGCCAGCAGCCAAGATGGGAGGGGGACCCAGCCCCAGCATTTT. Translating it yields CASSQDGRGTQPQHF.